What follows is one TCR beta chain and its context. Its matching antigen is unknown. The V gene's germline CDR1 is SGDLS and CDR2 YYNGEE. The V end lost 4 bases, the J end lost 3 bases, and 23 bases lay between the germline ends. CDR3 size: 17 residues. The data derive from a study of shared clonotypes between healthy human individuals. The wider study: Plates per donor: three CD4 naive, three CD4 memory, two CD8 naive, one CD8 memory.

Profiling relied on immunoSEQ multiplex PCR, and the TCRdb table lists in-frame clones only, not all of them. The data hold some 1.4 million clones, with roughly 97% observed a single time. General study findings and limits: It was the few donors that limited the genetic and exposure-history diversity represented. Around 4.7% was the fraction of naive CD4 clonotypes found shared across a few donors.

From CD4+ cells came CD45RA+ naive and CD45RA-negative memory subsets. The V gene is TRBV9, the J gene TRBJ2-7; D is uncertain. The sample was naive CD4+ T cells sorted from blood. Stated subset: CD45RA+ positively selected. This TCR came from a young man in good health. CDR3 sequence reads: CASSPRLGTDTHYEQYF. The CDR3 DNA follows: TGTGCCAGCAGCCCCCGTCTAGGAACCGACACTCACTACGAGCAGTACTTC.